This record looks at one TCR beta chain sequence and its context. Its antigen remains unknown. These data originate in a study of cytomegalovirus exposure and HLA in healthy donors. At the level of the study: As an earlier analysis found, some 170 million T cells yielded fewer than 130 million unique TCR beta sequences.

Findings and limits, study-wide: Per a prior analysis, the majority of TCR beta V segments were productive roughly 90% or roughly 30% of the time. TCR beta V- and J-gene trimming, according to a later analysis, was linked to a missense DCLRE1C variant.

V gave up 3 bases and J gave up 6 bases; unmatched junction bases: 12. The CDR3 contains 16 residues. The germline V gene encodes CDR1 MNHEY and CDR2 SVGAGI. Vbeta (60) and Jbeta (13) primers were used in the PCR. Profiling relied on immunoSEQ multiplex PCR, and the TCRdb table lists in-frame clones only, not all of them. The data show 150,000 to 160,000 clones, under 85% seen once. J is TRBJ2-3 and V is TRBV6-5; 7 bases are shared with TRBD1. The clonotype comes from a man younger than 35 in good health and CMV-seronegative. Sequencing input: PBMCs. The CDR3 DNA is TGTGCCAGCAGTTATGGAAGGGGGCCATCCACGGATACGCAGTATTTT. Translated, it gives CASSYGRGPSTDTQYF.